This T cell receptor beta chain was found in a study of blood T cell repertoires in COVID-19. Study summary: COVID-19 samples, acute and convalescent, were from the United States, Italy and Spain.

Measured with immunoSEQ multiplex PCR; TCRdb has only the in-frame clones, and not every one. The table includes some 390,000 clones, around 84% detected once. From germline, CDR1 is SGHRS and CDR2 YFSETQ. J gave up 6 bases and V 0 bases, and 5 bases lay outside the gene matches. The CDR3 is 15 residues long. Sequenced input: peripheral blood. The TCR was taken from a human donor in a cohort sampled during active COVID-19. V and J are TRBV5-1 and TRBJ1-4, with TRBD1 identical over 7 bases. CDR3 DNA sequence: TGCGCCAGCAGCTTGGAATCCGGGACAGATGAAAAACTGTTTTTT. Amino acid sequence: CASSLESGTDEKLFF.